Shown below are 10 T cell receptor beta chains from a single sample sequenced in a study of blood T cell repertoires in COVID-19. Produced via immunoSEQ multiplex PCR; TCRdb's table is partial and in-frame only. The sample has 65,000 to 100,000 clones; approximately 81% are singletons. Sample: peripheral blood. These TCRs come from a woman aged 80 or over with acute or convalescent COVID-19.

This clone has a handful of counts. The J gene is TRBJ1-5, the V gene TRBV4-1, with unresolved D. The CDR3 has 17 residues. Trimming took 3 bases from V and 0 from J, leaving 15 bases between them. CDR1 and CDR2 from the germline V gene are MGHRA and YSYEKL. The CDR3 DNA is TGCGCCAGCAGCCAGAGAGGGCGGGCGGATAGCAATCAGCCCCAGCATTTT. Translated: CASSQRGRADSNQPQHF.

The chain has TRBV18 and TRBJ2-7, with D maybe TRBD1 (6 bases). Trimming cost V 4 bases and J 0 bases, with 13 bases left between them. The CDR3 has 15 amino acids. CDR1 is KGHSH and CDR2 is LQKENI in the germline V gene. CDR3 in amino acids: CASSLERDISYEQYF. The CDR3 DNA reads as TGTGCCAGCTCACTAGAGAGGGACATCTCCTACGAGCAGTACTTC.

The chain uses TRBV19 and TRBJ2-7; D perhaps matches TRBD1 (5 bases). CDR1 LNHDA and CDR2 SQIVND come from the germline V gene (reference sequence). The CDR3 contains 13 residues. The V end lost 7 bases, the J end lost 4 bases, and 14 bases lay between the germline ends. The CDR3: CASTQGHPYEQYF. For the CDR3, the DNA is TGTGCCAGTACCCAGGGCCATCCATACGAGCAGTACTTC.

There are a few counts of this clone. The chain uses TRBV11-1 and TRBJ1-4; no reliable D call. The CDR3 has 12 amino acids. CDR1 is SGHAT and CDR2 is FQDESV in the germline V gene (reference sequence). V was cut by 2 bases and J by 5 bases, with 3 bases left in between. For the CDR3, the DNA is TGTGCCAGCAGCTTACAGAATGAAAAACTGTTTTTT. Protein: CASSLQNEKLFF.

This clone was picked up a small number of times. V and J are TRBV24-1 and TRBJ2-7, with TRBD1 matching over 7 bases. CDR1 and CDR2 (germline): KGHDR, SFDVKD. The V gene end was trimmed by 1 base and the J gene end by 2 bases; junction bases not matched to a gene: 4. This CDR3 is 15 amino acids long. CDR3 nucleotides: TGTGCCACCAGTGATTTTGCCAGGGGGACCTACGAGCAGTACTTC. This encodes CATSDFARGTYEQYF.

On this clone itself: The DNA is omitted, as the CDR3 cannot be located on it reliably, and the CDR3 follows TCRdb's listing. The chain's CDR3 is CASRLVGEGTEAFF. The chain combines TRBV12-2 with TRBJ1-1. TRBV12-2 is a pseudogene. The CDR3 length is 14 residues, termini included.

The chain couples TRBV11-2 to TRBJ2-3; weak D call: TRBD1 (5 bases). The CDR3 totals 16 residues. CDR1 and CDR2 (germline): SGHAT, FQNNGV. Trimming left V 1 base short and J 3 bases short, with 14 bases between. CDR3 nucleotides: TGTGCCAGCAGCTTAGTGAGAGGAAGGGGAACAGATACGCAGTATTTT. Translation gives CASSLVRGRGTDTQYF.

In nucleotides, the CDR3 is TGTGCCAGCTCACTCGGACAGGGGGTGAGCAATCAGCCCCAGCATTTT. It encodes CASSLGQGVSNQPQHF. The V gene is TRBV18, the J gene TRBJ1-5; the match to TRBD1 covers 10 bases. Germline trimming cut 4 bases from V and 1 base from J; bases unmatched to any gene: 4. This CDR3 spans 16 amino acids. The germline CDR1 and CDR2 sequences are KGHSH and LQKENI. The variable domain in full, with the rest retrieved from reference TRBV18 and TRBJ1-5, is NAGVMQNPRHLVRRRGQEARLRCSPMKGHSHVYWYRQLPEEGLKFMVYLQKENIIDESGMPKERFSAEFPKEGPSILRIQQVVRGDSAAYFCASSLGQGVSNQPQHFGDGTRLSIL.

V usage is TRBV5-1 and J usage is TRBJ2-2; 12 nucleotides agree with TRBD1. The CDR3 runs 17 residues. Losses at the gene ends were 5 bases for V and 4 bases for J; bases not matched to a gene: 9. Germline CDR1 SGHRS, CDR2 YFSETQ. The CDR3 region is CASRYSGTGGSTGELFF. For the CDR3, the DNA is TGCGCCAGCAGGTATTCCGGGACAGGGGGCAGCACCGGGGAGCTGTTTTTT. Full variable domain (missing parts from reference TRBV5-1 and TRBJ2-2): KAGVTQTPRYLIKTRGQQVTLSCSPISGHRSVSWYQQTPGQGLQFLFEYFSETQRNKGNFPGRFSGRQFSNSRSEMNVSTLELGDSALYLCASRYSGTGGSTGELFFGEGSRLTVL.

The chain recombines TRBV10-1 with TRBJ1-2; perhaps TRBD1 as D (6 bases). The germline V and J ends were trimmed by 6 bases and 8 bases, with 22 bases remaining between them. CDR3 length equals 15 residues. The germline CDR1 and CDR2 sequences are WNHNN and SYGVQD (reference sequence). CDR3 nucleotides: TGCGCCAGCAGGAGGGCCTGGGGGGGGGCGGAAGGCTACACCTTC. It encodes CASRRAWGGAEGYTF.